This TCR beta chain is drawn from a study of blood T cell repertoires in COVID-19. Study as a whole: Both acute and convalescent COVID-19 samples were obtained from the United States, Italy and Spain. Sample material is recorded as cDNA or gDNA derived from T cells, B-cell-depleted T cells, or PBMCs.

How the authors handled the data: Estimation of nucleated cell counts relied on the amplification of reference gene primers. Generated by immunoSEQ multiplex PCR, the TCRdb table keeps only in-frame clones and is missing some. The DNA was the basis for D and trimming; V, J and clone size are from that table. The table lists under 70,000 clones, 75% to 95% of them singletons. CDR3 length equals 16 residues. V dropped 6 bases and J dropped 1 base, with 17 bases sitting between them. The germline CDR1 and CDR2 sequences are SNHLY and FYNNEI. The receptor's source is an elderly man with acute or convalescent COVID-19. The sample consisted of peripheral blood. This chain connects TRBV2 to TRBJ2-3; D gene ambiguous. The CDR3 protein is CASSPDAAPRTDTQYF. The CDR3 DNA reads TGTGCCAGCAGCCCCGATGCGGCTCCTCGCACAGATACGCAGTATTTT.